The source of this T cell receptor (beta chain) is a study of T cell responses to AZD1222 COVID-19 vaccine. Only in-frame clones appear in the TCRdb table, and some are missing; sequencing was by immunoSEQ multiplex PCR. The data show 150,000 to 200,000 clones, under 95% seen once. This sample comprised peripheral blood, obtained on day 0 of AZD1222 vaccination. This sequence was found in an adult in good health.

CDR3 coding DNA: TGCGCCAGCAGCCGTGGACAGGGGGCAAATGGCTACACCTTC. Protein product: CASSRGQGANGYTF. V usage is TRBV10-1 and J usage is TRBJ1-2, with 11 bases fitting TRBD1. After removal of 6 bases from V and 6 bases from J, the junction contained 6 bases not matched to a gene. The CDR3 has 14 amino acids. Germline CDR1 WNHNN, CDR2 SYGVQD (reference sequence).